Sequencing of this T cell receptor beta chain was carried out in a study of shared clonotypes between healthy human individuals. Study context: CD8 memory received one plate per donor, CD8 naive two, CD4 memory three and CD4 naive three.

Study-wide points: Sampling covered blood only; tissue repertoires likely differ. Non-shared clonotypes had lower generation probabilities than those shared by all four donors.

Positively selected for CCR7, the CD45RO-negative cells used as naive CD8 cells excluded terminally differentiated effector memory CD45RA+ cells. Trimming stripped 7 bases from V and 6 bases from J, with 19 bases between. Germline CDR1 reads MNHEY; CDR2 reads SMNVEV (reference sequence). The CDR3 length is 15 residues. A remark on this clone: No antigen is known for it.

Only in-frame clones appear in the TCRdb table, and some are missing; sequencing was by immunoSEQ multiplex PCR. The sample includes millions of clones, around 93% of them seen just once. The sequence derives from a man aged 18 to 29 in good health. Some clones in this sample may be carry-over from other donors' samples. V and J are TRBV27 and TRBJ2-1; D is undetermined. The sample taken for sequencing was naive CD8+ T cells from PBMCs. Here the CDR3 reads CASTSLRSLPNEQFF. The CDR3 DNA is TGTGCCAGCACCTCACTTAGAAGTCTTCCCAATGAGCAGTTCTTC.